What follows describes a single TCR beta chain. This sample stems from a study of blood T cell repertoires in COVID-19. The V gene lost 7 bases and the J gene lost 0 bases, with 15 bases spanning the gap. The germline V gene has CDR1 SNHLY and CDR2 FYNNEI. The CDR3 is 16 amino acids. Assay used: immunoSEQ multiplex PCR; TCRdb lists only in-frame clones, some missing. The repertoire includes 350,000 or so clones, more than 75% of them detected once, and roughly 1% sits in the top ten. Sequencing was performed on PBMCs or T cells enriched from blood (not recorded which). V gene TRBV2 combines with J gene TRBJ2-2; possibly TRBD2 for D (6 bases). The clonotype comes from a woman younger than 45 who had recovered from COVID-19. CDR3 amino acids: CASKTEGTANTGELFF. CDR3 nucleotides: TGTGCCAGCAAAACGGAGGGGACCGCGAACACCGGGGAGCTGTTTTTT.